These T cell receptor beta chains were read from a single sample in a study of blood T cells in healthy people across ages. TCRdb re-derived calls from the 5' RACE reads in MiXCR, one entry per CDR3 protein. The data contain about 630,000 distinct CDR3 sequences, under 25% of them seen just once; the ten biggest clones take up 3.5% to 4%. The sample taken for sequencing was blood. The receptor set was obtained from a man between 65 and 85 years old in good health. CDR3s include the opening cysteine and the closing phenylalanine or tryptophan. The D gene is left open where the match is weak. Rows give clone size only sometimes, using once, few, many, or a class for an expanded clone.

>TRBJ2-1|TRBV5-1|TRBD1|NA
CASSAQQGPYNEQFF
TGCGCCAGCAGCGCACAACAGGGGCCCTACAATGAGCAGTTCTTC
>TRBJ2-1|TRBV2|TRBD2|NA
CASSDPTSPSSYNEQFF
TGTGCCAGCAGTGACCCGACTAGCCCGAGCTCCTACAATGAGCAGTTCTTC
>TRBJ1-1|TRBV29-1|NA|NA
CSAWGITEAFF
TGCAGCGCCTGGGGGATTACTGAAGCTTTCTTT
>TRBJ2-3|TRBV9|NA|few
CASSVDLGGTDTQYF
TGTGCCAGCAGCGTAGACCTGGGGGGTACAGATACGCAGTATTTT
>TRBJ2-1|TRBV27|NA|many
CASSPQVWGAENEQFF
TGTGCCAGCAGTCCTCAGGTTTGGGGGGCGGAAAATGAGCAGTTCTTC
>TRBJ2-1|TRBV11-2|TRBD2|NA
CASSLDASGIWNEQFF
TGTGCCAGCAGCTTAGACGCTAGCGGGATTTGGAATGAGCAGTTCTTC
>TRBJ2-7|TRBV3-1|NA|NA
CASSQVPAMEQYF
TGTGCCAGCAGCCAAGTGCCCGCTATGGAGCAGTACTTC
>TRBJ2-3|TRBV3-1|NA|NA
CASSQAGTSTDTQYF
TGTGCCAGCAGCCAGGCCGGGACTAGCACAGATACGCAGTATTTT
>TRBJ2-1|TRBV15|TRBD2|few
CATSIGLAEDNEQFF
TGTGCCACCAGCATAGGACTAGCGGAGGACAATGAGCAGTTCTTC
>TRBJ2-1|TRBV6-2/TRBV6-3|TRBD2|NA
CASSYSAGGGEQFF
TGTGCCAGCAGTTACTCCGCGGGAGGCGGGGAGCAGTTCTTC
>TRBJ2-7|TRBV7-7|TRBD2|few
CASSLGGLAGLYEQYF
TGTGCTAGCAGCTTAGGGGGCCTAGCGGGACTCTACGAGCAGTACTTC
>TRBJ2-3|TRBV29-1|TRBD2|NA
CSVERPSSGFVDTQYF
TGCAGCGTTGAAAGACCGTCTAGCGGGTTCGTGGATACGCAGTATTTT
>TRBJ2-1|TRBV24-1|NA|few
CATSERNEQFF
TGTGCCACCAGCGAAAGGAATGAGCAGTTCTTC
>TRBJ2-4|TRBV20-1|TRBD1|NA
CSARGGQGSVQYF
TGCAGTGCTAGAGGAGGACAGGGGTCGGTTCAGTACTTC